These 10 T cell receptor beta chains were all obtained from the same sample, sequenced in a study of blood T cell repertoires in COVID-19. Assay: immunoSEQ multiplex PCR; the TCRdb copy retains only in-frame clones and omits some. The data hold some 200,000 clones, with around 94% observed a single time. The sample consisted of peripheral blood. Receptors originate from a young man with COVID-19, enrolled during active disease.

On this clone: This sample also contains other DNA sequences that code for the same CDR3. CDR3 in DNA: TGTGCCAGCAGCACGAACAGGGACGTCGGCTACACCTTC. The encoded protein is CASSTNRDVGYTF. The chain combines TRBV5-4 with TRBJ1-2; weak D call: TRBD1 (6 bases). The CDR3 loop spans 13 amino acids. V dropped 4 bases and J dropped 8 bases, with 15 bases sitting between them. Germline CDR1 and CDR2: SGHNT and YYREEE (reference sequence).

The V gene is TRBV5-1, the J gene TRBJ2-5; tentative D call: TRBD1 (7 bases). The germline gives CDR1 SGHRS, CDR2 YFSETQ. V dropped 3 bases and J dropped 4 bases, with 13 bases sitting between them. The CDR3 length is 14 residues. In nucleotides, the CDR3 is TGCGCCAGCAGCTCCCAGGGGGGATCAGAGACCCAGTACTTC. This gives the protein CASSSQGGSETQYF.

The chain carries TRBV6-5 and TRBJ2-7; 8 positions agree with TRBD2. Germline V gene lookup returns CDR1 MNHEY and CDR2 SVGAGI. This CDR3 contains 14 residues. The junction had 9 bases not matched to a gene; V was cut back by 7 bases and J by 4 bases. CDR3 DNA sequence: TGTGCCAGCAACCGGGCGGGGGGCCTGTACGAGCAGTACTTC. Its protein product is CASNRAGGLYEQYF.

This chain connects TRBV21-1 to TRBJ2-3; TRBD1, the table's D call, lacks a check against the DNA. TRBV21-1 is a recognized pseudogene. The CDR3 loop spans 15 amino acids. The CDR3 reads CASSKEEGAGDTQYF. The CDR3 nucleotides read TGTGCCAGCAGCAAAGAAGAGGGGGCAGGGGATACGCAGTATTTT.

The CDR3 DNA reads TGTGCCAGCCCCTCATCGGGACAGCGCAATCAGCCCCAGCATTTT. Residues: CASPSSGQRNQPQHF. This chain joins TRBV9 and TRBJ1-5, with 7 bases that match TRBD1. This CDR3 region has 15 residues. CDR1 and CDR2 from the germline V gene are SGDLS and YYNGEE. The junction had 9 bases not matched to a gene; V was cut back by 7 bases and J by 2 bases.

V and J are TRBV30 and TRBJ2-5; 8 bases are a match to TRBD2. V trimming: 0 bases; J trimming: 4 bases; junction bases outside the gene matches: 4. The length of the CDR3 is 14 residues. CDR1 and CDR2 from the germline V gene are GTSNPN and SVGIG (reference sequence). CDR3 coding DNA: TGTGCCTGGAGTGTAATAAGCGGGGGAGAGACCCAGTACTTC. Protein: CAWSVISGGETQYF.

This chain joins TRBV27 and TRBJ1-6; D ambiguous. CDR3 length equals 14 residues. Germline assignment: CDR1 MNHEY and CDR2 SMNVEV (reference sequence). V was pared by 0 bases and J by 9 bases, with 9 bases between. CDR3 protein: CASSLSASGSPLHF. The CDR3 nucleotides read TGTGCCAGCAGTTTATCCGCATCGGGTTCACCCCTCCACTTT.

The CDR3, as DNA: TGTGCCAGCAGTTACGCCCCCGGGACAGGGTATCACGAGCAGTACTTC. Its protein product is CASSYAPGTGYHEQYF. V usage is TRBV6-5 and J usage is TRBJ2-7, with TRBD1 matching over 9 bases. Germline loops: CDR1 MNHEY, CDR2 SVGAGI. This CDR3 contains 16 residues. Trimming took 2 bases from V and 5 from J; bases not matched to a gene: 10.

This clone has just one count. The chain employs TRBV4-2 and TRBJ1-2; TRBD1 aligns across 12 bases. The germline CDR1 and CDR2 sequences are LGHNA and YNFKEQ. This CDR3 has 16 residues. The V gene end was trimmed by 4 bases and the J gene end by 3 bases; junction bases not matched to a gene: 6. The CDR3 region has the DNA TGTGCCAGCAGCCCTCGGGACAGGGGGCGCGACTATGGCTACACCTTC. Translating gives CASSPRDRGRDYGYTF.

The chain has TRBV5-4 and TRBJ1-2, with 8 bases fitting TRBD1. Germline trimming cut 2 bases from V and 5 bases from J; bases unmatched to any gene: 5. Germline V gives CDR1 SGHNT, CDR2 YYREEE (reference sequence). The CDR3 sequence is 14 residues long. This CDR3 reads CASSFLQGAYGYTF. The CDR3 DNA sequence: TGTGCCAGCAGCTTTTTGCAGGGGGCGTATGGCTACACCTTC.